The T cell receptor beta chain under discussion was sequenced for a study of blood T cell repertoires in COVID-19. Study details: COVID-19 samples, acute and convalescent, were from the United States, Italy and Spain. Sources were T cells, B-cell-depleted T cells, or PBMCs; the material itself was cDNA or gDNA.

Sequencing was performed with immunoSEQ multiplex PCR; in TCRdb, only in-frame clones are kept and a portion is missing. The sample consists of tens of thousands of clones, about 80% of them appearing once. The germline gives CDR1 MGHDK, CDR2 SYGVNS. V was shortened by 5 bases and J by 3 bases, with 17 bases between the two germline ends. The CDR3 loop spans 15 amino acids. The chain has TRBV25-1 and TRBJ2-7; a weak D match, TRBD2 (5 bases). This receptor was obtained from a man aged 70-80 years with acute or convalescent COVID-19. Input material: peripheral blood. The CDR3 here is CASSPDRGFCYEQYF. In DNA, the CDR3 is TGTGCCAGCAGTCCCGACCGCGGGTTTTGCTACGAGCAGTACTTC.